These 29 T cell receptor beta chains came from one sample sequenced in a study of cytomegalovirus exposure and HLA in healthy donors. Amplification used 60 Vbeta primers and 13 Jbeta primers. TCRdb's table, derived via immunoSEQ multiplex PCR, lists solely in-frame clones and lacks some. Of around 130,000 clones in the sample, around 80% are singletons; the top ten hold under 3%. Input material: PBMCs. These receptor sequences come from a woman between 18 and 30 years old in good health and CMV-seropositive.

The chain couples TRBV5-4 to TRBJ2-1; D ambiguous. Germline loops: CDR1 SGHNT, CDR2 YYREEE (reference sequence). CDR3 size: 15 residues. Between the trimmed V and J ends, which lost 2 bases and 6 bases, there was a span of 15 bases. CDR3 residues: CASSFRGGLGNEQFF. The CDR3 bases are TGTGCCAGCAGCTTTAGAGGTGGGTTGGGCAATGAGCAGTTCTTC.

The chain joins TRBV2 to TRBJ2-1; 8 nucleotides line up with TRBD1. Germline CDR1 SNHLY, CDR2 FYNNEI. This CDR3 has 12 amino acids. Germline trimming cut 4 bases from V and 13 bases from J; bases unmatched to any gene: 6. The CDR3 here is CASSVQGARQFF. In nucleotides, the CDR3 is TGTGCCAGCAGTGTTCAGGGGGCGCGACAGTTCTTC.

V usage is TRBV5-4 and J usage is TRBJ1-4; 8 bases match TRBD1. Germline CDR1 is SGHNT and CDR2 is YYREEE (reference sequence). J lost 7 bases, V lost 4 bases, and 6 bases had no gene match. This CDR3 is 14 amino acids long. CDR3 sequence reads: CASSLGTGSEKLFF. The DNA of the CDR3 is TGTGCCAGCAGCCTCGGGACAGGATCTGAAAAACTGTTTTTT.

The chain joins TRBV27 to TRBJ2-2; D not resolved. Per the germline V gene, CDR1 is MNHEY and CDR2 is SMNVEV (reference sequence). This CDR3 is 15 amino acids long. The V gene lost 2 bases and the J gene lost 6 bases, with 13 bases spanning the gap. Here the CDR3 DNA reads TGTGCCAGCAGTTTAAGACCCCTCCTAGCCGGGGAGCTGTTTTTT. The encoded protein is CASSLRPLLAGELFF.

Regarding this clone: One end of the junction varies from germline; a read error may be responsible. Other DNA sequences in the sample encode the same CDR3. V is TRBV7-9 and J is TRBJ2-7, with 7 bases that match TRBD2. This CDR3 contains 12 residues. In germline, CDR1 is SEHNR, CDR2 FQNEAQ (reference sequence). The CDR3 DNA follows: TGTTCCAGCAGCTTTGGGGGGGACGAGCAGTACTTC. Translated: CSSSFGGDEQYF.

V and J are TRBV27 and TRBJ1-1; a possible D gene is TRBD1 (6 bases). With 7 bases removed from V and 4 bases from J, the gap between germline ends came to 16 bases. This CDR3 contains 14 residues. CDR1 and CDR2 (germline): MNHEY, SMNVEV (reference sequence). CDR3 residues: CASKPLGGSTEAFF. The CDR3 DNA sequence: TGTGCCAGCAAACCATTAGGGGGTAGCACTGAAGCTTTCTTT.

In its sample, this clone was seen once. The CDR3: CASSSGTSGVEQFF. The CDR3, as DNA: TGTGCCAGCAGTTCCGGGACTAGCGGGGTTGAGCAGTTCTTC. V and J are TRBV2 and TRBJ2-1; 13 bases are shared with TRBD2. The length of the CDR3 is 14 residues. CDR1 and CDR2 from the germline V gene are SNHLY and FYNNEI. With V trimmed by 5 bases and J by 9 bases, 4 bases remained unmatched.

The genes are TRBV5-6 and TRBJ1-1; tentatively, D is TRBD1 (5 bases). V was cut by 0 bases and J by 4 bases, with 10 bases left in between. CDR3 size: 14 residues. Germline CDR1 SGHDT, CDR2 YYEEEE. The chain's CDR3 is CASSLGGTPTEAFF. The CDR3 nucleotides are TGTGCCAGCAGCTTGGGCGGGACTCCCACTGAAGCTTTCTTT.

This clone was detected once. CDR3 DNA: TGCGCCAGCAGCTTGACTAGCTCCTACGAGCAGTACTTC. Translating it yields CASSLTSSYEQYF. The chain is built from TRBV5-1 and TRBJ2-7; D is perhaps TRBD2 (5 bases). V was clipped by 1 base and J by 0 bases, with 5 bases between them. Germline CDR1 and CDR2: SGHRS and YFSETQ. The CDR3 totals 13 residues.

The chain has TRBV4-1 and TRBJ2-7, with 7 bases matching TRBD1. This CDR3 comprises 15 residues. Germline trimming cut 6 bases from V and 2 bases from J; bases unmatched to any gene: 10. CDR1 and CDR2 (germline): MGHRA, YSYEKL. CDR3 coding DNA: TGCGCCAGCAGTCCCTACAGGGGTGGTGCCTACGAGCAGTACTTC. It yields the protein CASSPYRGGAYEQYF.

This chain connects TRBV28 to TRBJ1-1; D gene unclear. Germline V gene data show CDR1 as MDHEN and CDR2 as SYDVKM. V lost 5 bases and J 3 bases, leaving 13 bases between the germline ends. This CDR3 contains 14 residues. CDR3 sequence: CASSPTGLDTEAFF. CDR3 nucleotides: TGTGCCAGCAGTCCCACGGGATTAGACACTGAAGCTTTCTTT. The whole variable domain, remainder taken from reference TRBV28 and TRBJ1-1, is DVKVTQSSRYLVKRTGEKVFLECVQDMDHENMFWYRQDPGLGLRLIYFSYDVKMKEKGDIPEGYSVSREKKERFSLILESASTNQTSMYLCASSPTGLDTEAFFGQGTRLTVV.

This clone came up a few times. A read error may produce the germline difference seen at one junction end. This chain links TRBV4-1 with TRBJ1-1; D not certain. Germline V gene sequence: CDR1 MGHRA, CDR2 YSYEKL. There are 14 residues in the CDR3. CDR3 nucleotides: TGTGCCAGCAGCCAAGATTACGGTCGAACTGAAGCTTTCTTT. Translation gives CASSQDYGRTEAFF.

The J gene is TRBJ2-5, the V gene TRBV2; D call uncertain. The closer fit of TRBJ2-7 to the DNA end suggests the J call may be wrong. The CDR3 extends over 12 amino acids. Per the germline V gene, CDR1 is SNHLY and CDR2 is FYNNEI. CDR3 residues: CASSDVPYEQYF. CDR3 coding DNA: TGTGCCAGCAGTGATGTCCCCTACGAGCAGTACTTC.

The chain couples TRBV14 to TRBJ2-5, with D tentatively TRBD2 (5 bases). Trimming removed 0 bases from V and 6 bases from J, with 17 bases in between. Germline V lookup: CDR1 SGHDN, CDR2 FVKESK. This CDR3 is built from 16 residues. The CDR3 nucleotides are TGTGCCAGCAGCCAAGATTGGAGGAGGACCTTAAAGACCCAGTACTTC. It specifies CASSQDWRRTLKTQYF.

The chain employs TRBV4-1 and TRBJ2-5; D may be TRBD2 (5 bases). Between the trimmed V and J ends, which lost 4 bases and 4 bases, there was a span of 10 bases. The CDR3 loop spans 13 amino acids. Germline V lookup: CDR1 MGHRA, CDR2 YSYEKL. Here the CDR3 reads CASSLGVRETQYF. The CDR3 DNA sequence: TGCGCCAGCAGCCTCGGGGTTAGAGAGACCCAGTACTTC.

V gene TRBV5-6 combines with J gene TRBJ1-6; no clear D gene. V lost 4 bases, J lost 2 bases, and 19 bases lay in between. CDR3 length: 18 amino acids. CDR1 is SGHDT, CDR2 YYEEEE, per germline. The DNA of the CDR3 is TGTGCCAGCAGCAATGGAGGTCGGGTCATCCCCTATAATTCACCCCTCCACTTT. Translated: CASSNGGRVIPYNSPLHF.

V and J are TRBV19 and TRBJ1-1; possibly TRBD1 for D (5 bases). Germline V gene lookup returns CDR1 LNHDA and CDR2 SQIVND (reference sequence). The CDR3 has 13 residues. V was trimmed by 2 bases and J by 5 bases, leaving 9 bases between them. Here the CDR3 reads CASSIFRGTEAFF. The CDR3 coding sequence is TGTGCCAGTAGTATATTTAGGGGAACTGAAGCTTTCTTT.

V is TRBV29-1 and J is TRBJ2-7; 11 bases match TRBD1. This CDR3 is built from 14 residues. Trimming at V came to 5 bases and at J to 5 bases, leaving 8 bases not matched to a gene. Per the germline V gene, CDR1 is SQVTM and CDR2 is ANQGSEA. CDR3 residues: CSVRRRDRGDEQYF. The CDR3 DNA reads as TGCAGCGTTCGCCGACGGGACAGGGGGGACGAGCAGTACTTC.

This chain links TRBV9 with TRBJ1-2; D is possibly TRBD1 (5 bases). Germline values: CDR1 SGDLS, CDR2 YYNGEE. V was clipped by 3 bases and J by 7 bases, with 19 bases between them. The CDR3 totals 15 residues. The CDR3 loop is CASSETTREGIGYTF. The CDR3, as DNA: TGTGCCAGCAGCGAAACCACGCGGGAGGGGATTGGCTACACCTTC.

The CDR3, as DNA: TGTGCCAGCAGCTTGGGACTTAGCTCCTACAATGAGCAGTTCTTC. It encodes CASSLGLSSYNEQFF. The chain links TRBV5-8 to TRBJ2-1; the D is unclear. The CDR3 is 15 amino acids. Germline V gene sequence: CDR1 SGHTS, CDR2 YDEGEE. V lost 0 bases, J lost 0 bases, and 7 bases lay in between.

The V gene is TRBV5-4, the J gene TRBJ2-2, with a possible D match to TRBD2 (7 bases). V was cut by 3 bases and J by 2 bases, with 20 bases left in between. The CDR3 runs 18 residues. Per germline, CDR1 SGHNT and CDR2 YYREEE (reference sequence). The CDR3 DNA is TGTGCCAGCAGCTCTGTTATCGGCGGGGGCCCAAACACCGGGGAGCTGTTTTTT. Translation gives CASSSVIGGGPNTGELFF.

The J gene is TRBJ1-4, the V gene TRBV4-1; TRBD1 aligns across 8 bases. CDR3 length equals 15 residues. J lost 3 bases, V lost 4 bases, and 4 bases had no gene match. CDR1 and CDR2 from the germline V gene are MGHRA and YSYEKL. The CDR3, as DNA: TGCGCCAGCAGCCCCGACAGGGGTTCTAATGAAAAACTGTTTTTT. Protein: CASSPDRGSNEKLFF.

The J gene is TRBJ2-3, the V gene TRBV29-1, with 9 positions matching TRBD1. Germline V gene lookup returns CDR1 SQVTM and CDR2 ANQGSEA. The CDR3 length is 17 residues. Unmatched junction bases numbered 19, after V lost 8 bases and J lost 4 bases. CDR3 amino acids: CSLRGDYRQGGADTQYF. The CDR3 DNA is TGCAGCTTACGGGGTGACTACAGACAGGGGGGGGCAGATACGCAGTATTTT.

The rearrangement uses TRBV6-4 and TRBJ2-3; TRBD2 matches at 9 bases. CDR1 MRHNA and CDR2 SNTAGT come from the germline V gene. Losses at the gene ends were 3 bases for V and 5 bases for J; bases not matched to a gene: 6. This CDR3 spans 15 amino acids. CDR3 coding DNA: TGTGCCAGCAGTGAAGTAGCGGGGGCAGGAGATACGCAGTATTTT. Translating gives CASSEVAGAGDTQYF.

The table lists this clone with a few counts. Mismatch with germline at one junction end may stem from a read error. The J gene is TRBJ2-3, the V gene TRBV7-9; 8 nucleotides line up with TRBD1. This CDR3 spans 18 amino acids. Germline-derived CDR1 and CDR2 are SEHNR and FQNEAQ (reference sequence). The CDR3 protein is CSSSLDRFWTGLPDTQYF. DNA for the CDR3: TGTTCCAGCAGCTTAGATCGTTTTTGGACAGGGTTGCCAGATACGCAGTATTTT.

This clone turned up a few times. V and J are TRBV19 and TRBJ2-1; 8 bases agree with TRBD2. Germline V CDR1 and CDR2: LNHDA, SQIVND (reference sequence). V trimming: 5 bases; J trimming: 6 bases; junction bases outside the gene matches: 21. This CDR3 has 19 residues. DNA for the CDR3: TGTGCCAGTAGTTCCTACGTCCAGCCCGGGACTAGGATCGGCAATGAGCAGTTCTTC. Its translation: CASSSYVQPGTRIGNEQFF.

This chain links TRBV28 with TRBJ2-7, with a possible D match to TRBD1 (6 bases). The CDR3 extends over 16 amino acids. Germline lookup yields CDR1 MDHEN and CDR2 SYDVKM. V dropped 4 bases and J dropped 2 bases, with 18 bases sitting between them. The CDR3: CASSSPSGAVTYEQYF. CDR3 DNA: TGTGCCAGCAGTTCCCCGTCAGGGGCAGTTACCTACGAGCAGTACTTC.

The chain uses TRBV20-1 and TRBJ2-5; no clear D. Between the trimmed V and J ends, which lost 6 bases and 4 bases, there was a span of 9 bases. The CDR3 is 11 residues long. The germline V gene has CDR1 DFQATT and CDR2 SNEGSKA (reference sequence). CDR3 residues: CSAVWAETQYF. Here the CDR3 DNA reads TGCAGTGCCGTATGGGCAGAGACCCAGTACTTC.

This chain links TRBV5-4 with TRBJ2-3; a possible D gene is TRBD1 (6 bases). Germline V gene lookup returns CDR1 SGHNT and CDR2 YYREEE (reference sequence). This CDR3 has 12 amino acids. Trimming stripped 8 bases from V and 3 bases from J, with 10 bases between. CDR3 amino acids: CASSRGTDTQYF. The CDR3 bases are TGTGCCAGTAGCAGGGGAACAGATACGCAGTATTTT.